This T cell receptor (beta chain) was retrieved from a study of cytomegalovirus exposure and HLA in healthy donors. Regarding the study as a whole: Most sequenced TCRs were rare (though some public TCRs occurred in many donors). It emerged from a later analysis that several of the most significant clusters appeared to be linked to common viral pathogens.

The PCR contained 60 Vbeta and 13 Jbeta primers. Assay: immunoSEQ multiplex PCR; the TCRdb copy retains only in-frame clones and omits some. The sample table sets out about 130,000 clones. Donors consisted of healthy bone marrow donors. Comment on this clone: Antigen: not known. Within the sample, other DNA sequences also encode this same CDR3.

The CDR3 has 15 residues. With 5 bases clipped from V and 5 bases from J, the junction kept 7 bases outside the gene matches. The germline V gene has CDR1 SGHAT and CDR2 FQNNGV. The clonotype originates from an older woman in good health and CMV-seronegative. The chain uses TRBV11-2 and TRBJ2-1; 9 bases align to TRBD2. Material for sequencing was PBMCs. CDR3 loop: CASSPRGGLNNEQFF. The DNA for the CDR3 is TGTGCCAGCAGCCCGCGGGGGGGGCTGAACAATGAGCAGTTCTTC.